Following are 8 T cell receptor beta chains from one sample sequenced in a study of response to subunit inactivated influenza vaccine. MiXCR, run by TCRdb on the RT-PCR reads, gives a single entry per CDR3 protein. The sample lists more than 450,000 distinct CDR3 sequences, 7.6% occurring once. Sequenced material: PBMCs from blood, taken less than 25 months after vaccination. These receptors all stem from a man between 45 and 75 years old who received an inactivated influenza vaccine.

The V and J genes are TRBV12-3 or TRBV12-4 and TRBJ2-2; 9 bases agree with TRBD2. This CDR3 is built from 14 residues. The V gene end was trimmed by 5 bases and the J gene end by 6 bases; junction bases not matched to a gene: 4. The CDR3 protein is CASSGTSRPGELFF. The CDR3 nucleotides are TGTGCCAGCAGTGGGACTAGCCGCCCCGGGGAGCTGTTTTTT.

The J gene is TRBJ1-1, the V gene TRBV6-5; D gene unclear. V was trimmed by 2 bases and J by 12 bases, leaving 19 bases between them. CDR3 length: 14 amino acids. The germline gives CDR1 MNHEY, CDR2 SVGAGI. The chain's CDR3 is CASSYVRGFSSSFF. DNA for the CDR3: TGTGCCAGCAGTTACGTCAGAGGGTTCAGTAGTTCTTTCTTT.

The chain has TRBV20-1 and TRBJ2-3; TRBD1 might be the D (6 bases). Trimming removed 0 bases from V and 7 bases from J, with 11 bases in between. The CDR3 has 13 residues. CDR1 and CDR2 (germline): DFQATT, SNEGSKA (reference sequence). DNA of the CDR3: TGCAGTGCTAGAGAAGGGGGAGAGAATACGCAGTATTTT. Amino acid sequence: CSAREGGENTQYF.

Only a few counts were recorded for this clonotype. DNA of the CDR3: TGTGCCAGCAGTGGACTAGCGGGAACAATTTCCTACGAGCAGTACTTC. This sequence encodes CASSGLAGTISYEQYF. The V gene is TRBV28, the J gene TRBJ2-7, with TRBD2 matching over 12 bases. CDR1 and CDR2 (germline): MDHEN, SYDVKM. This CDR3 contains 16 residues. With V trimmed by 5 bases and J by 1 base, 6 bases remained unmatched.

This CDR3 is CASSQDFRQARKKLFF. Written as DNA, the CDR3 is TGTGCCAGCAGCCAAGATTTCCGGCAGGCTAGGAAAAAACTGTTTTTT. The chain is built from TRBV3-1 and TRBJ1-4; D not certain. Trimming took off 0 bases at V and 9 bases at J, with 17 bases between the two ends. The CDR3 extends over 16 amino acids. Germline V gives CDR1 LGHDT, CDR2 YNNKEL (reference sequence).

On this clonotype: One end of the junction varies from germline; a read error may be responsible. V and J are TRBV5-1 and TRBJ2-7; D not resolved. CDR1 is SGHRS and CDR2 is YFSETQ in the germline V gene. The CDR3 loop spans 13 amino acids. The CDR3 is CASSLSRNYEQCF. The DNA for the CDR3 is TGCGCCAGCAGCTTAAGCAGAAACTACGAGCAGTGCTTC.

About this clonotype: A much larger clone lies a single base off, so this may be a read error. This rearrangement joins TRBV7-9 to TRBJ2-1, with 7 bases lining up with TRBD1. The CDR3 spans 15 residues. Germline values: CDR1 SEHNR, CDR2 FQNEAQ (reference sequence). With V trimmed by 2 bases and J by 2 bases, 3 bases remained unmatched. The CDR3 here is CASSLIGQAYNEQFF. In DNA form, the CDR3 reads TGTGCCAGCAGCTTAATCGGACAGGCCTACAATGAGCAGTTCTTC.

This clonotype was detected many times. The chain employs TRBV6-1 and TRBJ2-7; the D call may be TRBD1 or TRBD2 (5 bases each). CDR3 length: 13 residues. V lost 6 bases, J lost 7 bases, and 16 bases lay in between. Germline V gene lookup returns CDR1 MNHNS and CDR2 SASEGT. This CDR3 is CASSSDWGTEQYF. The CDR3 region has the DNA TGTGCCAGCAGCTCCGATTGGGGGACGGAGCAGTACTTC.